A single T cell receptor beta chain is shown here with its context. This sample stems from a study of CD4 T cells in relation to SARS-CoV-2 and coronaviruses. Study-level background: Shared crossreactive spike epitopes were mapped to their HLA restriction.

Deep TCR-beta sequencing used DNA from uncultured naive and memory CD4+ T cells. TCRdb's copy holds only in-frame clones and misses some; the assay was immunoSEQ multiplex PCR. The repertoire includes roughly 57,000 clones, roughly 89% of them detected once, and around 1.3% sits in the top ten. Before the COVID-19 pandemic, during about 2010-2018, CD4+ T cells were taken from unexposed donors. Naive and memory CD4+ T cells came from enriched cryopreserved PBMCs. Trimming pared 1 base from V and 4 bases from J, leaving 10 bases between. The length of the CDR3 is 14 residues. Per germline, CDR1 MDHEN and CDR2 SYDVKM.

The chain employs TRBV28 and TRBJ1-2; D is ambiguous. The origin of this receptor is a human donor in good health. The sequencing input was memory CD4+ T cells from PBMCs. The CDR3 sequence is CASSLLTRTYGYTF. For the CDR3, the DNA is TGTGCCAGCAGTTTATTGACAAGAACCTATGGCTACACCTTC.